Here is one TCR beta chain with its context. Its antigen is still unknown. The data are from a study of cytomegalovirus exposure and HLA in healthy donors. Study-level points and caveats: In terms of immune exposure information, only CMV serostatus was available. An observed cluster of highly shared sequence variants was recorded as a likely sequencing artifact.

PCR primers comprised 60 Vbeta and 13 Jbeta primers. Data came from immunoSEQ multiplex PCR; TCRdb stores just in-frame clones and leaves some out. The table has more than 150,000 clones, around 77% seen once; the top ten hold 1.5% to 2%. With 7 bases removed from V and 5 bases from J, the gap between germline ends came to 14 bases. The CDR3 sequence is 13 residues long. CDR1 is MNHNS, CDR2 SASEGT, per germline. The V gene is TRBV6-1, the J gene TRBJ2-5; tentative D call: TRBD2 (6 bases). This clonotype originated in a woman aged 25-40 years in good health and CMV-seronegative. Sequencing used PBMCs. The CDR3 region is CASTADYNETQYF. In nucleotides, the CDR3 is TGTGCCAGCACCGCGGACTACAACGAGACCCAGTACTTC.